This TCR beta chain came from a study of T cells after yellow fever vaccination. Study as a whole: Preparing low-cell-number fractions relied on SMART-Seq v4 Ultra Low Input.

Germline-derived CDR1 and CDR2 are MNHEY and SVGAGI. Trimming removed 4 bases at V and 2 bases at J, with 9 bases between. The CDR3 is made up of 14 amino acids. The TCR cDNA carried a universal primer site and UMIs from 5'RACE template switching. TCRdb reanalysed the 5' RACE reads using MiXCR and keeps one entry per CDR3 protein. The data show fewer than 450,000 distinct CDR3 sequences, 8.1% seen once. General study findings and limits: The booster response re-showed most primary clones: around 95% CD4, more than 80% CD8. Few clonotypes appeared in both CD4 and CD8 compartments.

With regard to this clonotype: Its antigen is not identified.

The source of this sequence is a young man who received the YFV17D yellow fever vaccine. Source: PBMCs, taken approximately 47 days after the first yellow fever vaccination. The chain is built from TRBV6-5 and TRBJ1-5; D is ambiguous. CDR3 bases: TGTGCCAGCAGTTTATCCAGTCGCAATCAGCCCCAGCATTTT. Its protein product is CASSLSSRNQPQHF.